Below, 18 T cell receptor beta chains from the same sample are listed, as sequenced in a study of CD8 T cells in Susac syndrome. An input of roughly 0.5 to 1 ug of RNA was subjected to reverse transcription using random hexamers. TCRdb reanalysed the immunoSEQ multiplex PCR reads using MiXCR and keeps one entry per CDR3 protein. The table has approximately 200,000 distinct CDR3 sequences, roughly 92% seen once. Specimen: CD8+ T cells from PBMCs. Source of these receptors: a human donor with multiple sclerosis.

The CDR3 DNA reads as TGCGCCAGCAGCCAAGGACTAGCGGGAGTCAATGAGCAGTTCTTC. Residues: CASSQGLAGVNEQFF. The V and J genes are TRBV4-3 and TRBJ2-1, with TRBD2 identical over 12 bases. Looked up from germline, CDR1 is LGHNA and CDR2 is YSLEER. V lost 1 base to trimming and J lost 6 bases; unmatched junction nucleotides: 1. The CDR3 consists of 15 residues.

J is TRBJ2-7 and V is TRBV29-1; D is undetermined. Trimming pared 4 bases from V and 6 bases from J, leaving 13 bases between. CDR3 length: 12 residues. Germline V gene lookup returns CDR1 SQVTM and CDR2 ANQGSEA. DNA for the CDR3: TGCAGCGTTGTACTTTTAGGAGCCGAGCAGTACTTC. Amino acids: CSVVLLGAEQYF.

The gene calls are TRBV9 and TRBJ2-7, with TRBD2 matching over 8 bases. J lost 7 bases, V lost 4 bases, and 13 bases had no gene match. The CDR3 contains 15 residues. Germline loops: CDR1 SGDLS, CDR2 YYNGEE. The CDR3 DNA reads TGTGCCAGCAGCCGAACGGGAGGGCCTTCTGGAGAGCAGTACTTC. Encoded protein: CASSRTGGPSGEQYF.

The gene calls are TRBV6-4 and TRBJ2-1; 11 bases match TRBD2. The CDR3 is 15 amino acids. V lost 4 bases and J lost 6; bases outside the gene matches: 5. Germline V gene lookup returns CDR1 MRHNA and CDR2 SNTAGT. The CDR3 bases are TGTGCCAGCAGTGTCACTAGCGGGAGAGGCAATGAGCAGTTCTTC. This translates into CASSVTSGRGNEQFF.

This chain joins TRBV5-6 and TRBJ1-1; D perhaps matches TRBD1 (5 bases). CDR1 and CDR2 (germline): SGHDT, YYEEEE. V lost 4 bases, J lost 2 bases, and 15 bases lay in between. The CDR3 runs 15 residues. CDR3 DNA: TGTGCCAGCAGCGCCCCAGACAGCTCCAACACTGAAGCTTTCTTT. Encoded protein: CASSAPDSSNTEAFF.

This sequence joins TRBV7-8 and TRBJ2-2; 8 bases are a match to TRBD1. The CDR3 is 15 amino acids. From germline, CDR1 is SGHVS and CDR2 FQNEAQ. V lost 5 bases and J lost 4; bases outside the gene matches: 6. The CDR3 coding sequence is TGTGCCAGCAGCCATGACAGGGGACGCACCGGGGAGCTGTTTTTT. It codes for CASSHDRGRTGELFF.

This chain connects TRBV10-3 to TRBJ1-1; D is perhaps TRBD1 (6 bases). Germline-derived CDR1 and CDR2 are ENHRY and SYGVKD. Trimming stripped 11 bases from V and 6 bases from J, with 19 bases between. There are 13 residues in the CDR3. CDR3 bases: TGTGCCTCTAGGGCGGGACAAATGGCTGAAGCTTTCTTT. The encoded protein is CASRAGQMAEAFF.

The V and J genes are TRBV5-6 and TRBJ2-5; D is uncertain. The germline V gene has CDR1 SGHDT and CDR2 YYEEEE. Trimming shortened V by 6 bases and J by 2 bases, and 20 bases separated the two germline ends. This CDR3 spans 16 amino acids. The CDR3 DNA sequence: TGTGCCAGCACCCCCGAGGTGAGCTTAGGACAAGAGACCCAGTACTTC. Its protein product is CASTPEVSLGQETQYF.

This clonotype showed up just once. The gene calls are TRBV7-9 and TRBJ1-4, with TRBD1 as a possible D gene (5 bases). Trimming took 5 bases from V and 4 from J, leaving 14 bases between them. CDR3 length: 15 amino acids. Germline lookup yields CDR1 SEHNR and CDR2 FQNEAQ (reference sequence). The CDR3 DNA reads TGTGCCAGCAGCCCCCCGGGACTGATTAATGAAAAACTGTTTTTT. This encodes CASSPPGLINEKLFF.

In its sample, this clonotype was seen once. The chain combines TRBV29-1 with TRBJ2-1, with 14 bases identical to TRBD2. CDR3 length equals 15 residues. Germline V gene lookup returns CDR1 SQVTM and CDR2 ANQGSEA. V lost 3 bases, J lost 5 bases, and 3 bases stayed unmatched. The CDR3 here is CSVEGTSGSNNEQFF. The CDR3 nucleotides are TGCAGCGTTGAGGGGACTAGCGGGAGTAACAATGAGCAGTTCTTC.

This rearrangement joins TRBV7-3 to TRBJ2-6; no clear D. The CDR3 extends over 16 amino acids. The V end lost 2 bases, the J end lost 0 bases, and 8 bases lay between the germline ends. Germline lookup yields CDR1 SGHTA and CDR2 FQGTGA. In DNA, the CDR3 is TGTGCCAGCAGCTTACCCCAGCTCTCTGGGGCCAACGTCCTGACTTTC. Encoded protein: CASSLPQLSGANVLTF.

The rearrangement links TRBV27 to TRBJ2-2, with D unresolved. Germline V gene lookup returns CDR1 MNHEY and CDR2 SMNVEV (reference sequence). V was clipped by 4 bases and J by 4 bases, with 13 bases between them. This CDR3 is 15 amino acids long. CDR3 sequence: CASSSYWQSTGELFF. The CDR3 region has the DNA TGTGCCAGCAGTTCCTACTGGCAGAGCACCGGGGAGCTGTTTTTT.

The rearrangement joins TRBV15 to TRBJ2-1; no reliable D call. There are 13 residues in the CDR3. CDR1 and CDR2 (germline): LNHNV, YYDKDF (reference sequence). Trimming removed 6 bases at V and 4 bases at J, with 10 bases between. Here the CDR3 DNA reads TGTGCCACCAGTACGGGTCGGTACAATGAGCAGTTCTTC. Amino acids: CATSTGRYNEQFF. Complete variable domain (other parts from reference TRBV15 and TRBJ2-1): DAMVIQNPRYQVTQFGKPVTLSCSQTLNHNVMYWYQQKSSQAPKLLFHYYDKDFNNEADTPDNFQSRRPNTSFCFLDIRSPGLGDTAMYLCATSTGRYNEQFFGPGTRLTVL.

The CDR3 region is CASSLPGGTGGGNTEAFF. In DNA, the CDR3 is TGTGCCAGCAGCTTGCCCGGCGGGACAGGGGGAGGGAACACTGAAGCTTTCTTT. This chain links TRBV7-6 with TRBJ1-1, with 11 bases lining up with TRBD1. Germline lookup yields CDR1 SGHVS and CDR2 FNYEAQ. V was clipped by 3 bases and J by 1 base; unmatched bases: 10. The CDR3 has 18 residues.

V and J are TRBV7-2 and TRBJ1-4; possible D gene TRBD1, 5 bases. V gave up 4 bases and J gave up 5 bases, with 8 bases separating them. This CDR3 has 13 amino acids. The germline CDR1 and CDR2 sequences are SGHTA and FQGNSA. In DNA, the CDR3 is TGTGCCAGCAGCTCGGGGCGGAATGAAAAACTGTTTTTT. Protein: CASSSGRNEKLFF.

The V and J genes are TRBV10-3 and TRBJ2-1, with TRBD2 matching 7 bases. The CDR3 is made up of 13 amino acids. Looked up from germline, CDR1 is ENHRY and CDR2 is SYGVKD. After removal of 3 bases from V and 8 bases from J, the junction contained 4 bases not matched to a gene. CDR3 protein: CAISDPAGDEQFF. In DNA, the CDR3 is TGTGCCATCAGTGACCCCGCGGGGGATGAGCAGTTCTTC.

This chain uses TRBV9 with TRBJ1-6; weak D call: TRBD1 (6 bases). Germline assignment: CDR1 SGDLS and CDR2 YYNGEE. The V and J ends lost 3 bases and 8 bases respectively, with 15 bases between them. The CDR3 contains 15 residues. In DNA, the CDR3 is TGTGCCAGCAGCGAAAAGGGGGACGCCCATTCACCCCTCCACTTT. Amino acids: CASSEKGDAHSPLHF.

The chain joins TRBV24-1 to TRBJ2-7, with D maybe TRBD2 (5 bases). Germline V CDR1 and CDR2: KGHDR, SFDVKD. The CDR3 is made up of 15 amino acids. The germline V and J ends were trimmed by 6 bases and 0 bases, with 14 bases remaining between them. CDR3 residues: CATSPVQRSSYEQYF. In DNA form, the CDR3 reads TGTGCCACCAGTCCGGTCCAGCGGAGCTCCTACGAGCAGTACTTC.